The clone carrying this TCR beta chain was detected only once. Its antigen is undetermined. Treatment defined: about 20 received Ad26.COV2.S at low or high dose, single or two shots; 5 received placebo; per-sample allocation not given. Repertoires come from day 63 after the first vaccine or placebo injection. Clones were sequenced by immunoSEQ multiplex PCR, and TCRdb holds only the in-frame ones, with some missing. The data hold about 400,000 clones, with 83% observed a single time. These data come from a study of Ad26.COV2.S vaccination and SARS-CoV-2 variants. Study information: Participants got Ad26.COV2.S intramuscularly, once or twice 56 days apart.

Trimming removed 3 bases from V and 10 bases from J, with 9 bases in between. CDR1 and CDR2 (germline): KGHSH, LQKENI. This CDR3 comprises 11 residues. Study-level points and caveats: Post-vaccination breadth of spike-specific CD8+ and CD4+ T cell responses was reportedly substantial. It was vaccine recipients, not placebo recipients, who had the higher spike-specific TCR breadth. Total responses of T cells may have been underestimated by the analyses of TCR breadth and depth.

The chain combines TRBV18 with TRBJ1-2; D might be TRBD1 (5 bases). The clonotype originates from a person between 18 and 59 years old who received the Ad26.COV2.S COVID-19 vaccine or a placebo. The sample in question was peripheral blood, obtained in a trial of Ad26.COV2.S vaccine versus placebo. This CDR3 reads CASSPWGDYTF. In DNA, the CDR3 is TGTGCCAGCTCACCTTGGGGCGACTACACCTTC.